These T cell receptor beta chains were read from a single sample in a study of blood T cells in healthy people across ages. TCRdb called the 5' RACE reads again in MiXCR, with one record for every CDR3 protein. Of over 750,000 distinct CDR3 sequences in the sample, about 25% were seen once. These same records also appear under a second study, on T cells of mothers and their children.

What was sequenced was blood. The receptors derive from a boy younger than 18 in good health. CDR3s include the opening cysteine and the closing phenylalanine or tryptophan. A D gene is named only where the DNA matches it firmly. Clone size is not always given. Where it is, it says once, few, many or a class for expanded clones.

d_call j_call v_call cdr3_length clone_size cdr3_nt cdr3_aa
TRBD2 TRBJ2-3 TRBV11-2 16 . TGTGCCAGCAGCTTAGTTCCGGGAGGGCTCACAGATACGCAGTATTTT CASSLVPGGLTDTQYF
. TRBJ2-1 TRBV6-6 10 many TGTGCCAGCTACTACAATGAGCAGTTCTTC CASYYNEQFF
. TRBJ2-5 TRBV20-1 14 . TGCAGTGCTAGAAGCGCCCCGGATCAAGAGACCCAGTACTTC CSARSAPDQETQYF
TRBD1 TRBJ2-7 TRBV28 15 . TGTGCCAGCAGTTTATGGGGGACAGGGGGCTACGAGCAGTACTTC CASSLWGTGGYEQYF
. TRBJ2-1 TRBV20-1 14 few TGCAGTACTCCGTCCGGGAGACTAGGAAATGAGCAGTTCTTC CSTPSGRLGNEQFF
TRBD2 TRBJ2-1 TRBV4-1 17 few TGCGCCAGCAGCCAAGAGGCCCGACTAGCGGGGGTAGATGAGCAGTTCTTC CASSQEARLAGVDEQFF
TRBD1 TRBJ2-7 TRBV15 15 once TGTGCCACCAGCCGTGAAGGGACAGGGGGTAGCGAGCAGTACTTC CATSREGTGGSEQYF
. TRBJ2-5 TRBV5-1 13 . TGCGCCAGCAGCTTAAACAGTTTGGAGACCCAGTACTTC CASSLNSLETQYF
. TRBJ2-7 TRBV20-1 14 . TGCAGTGCTAGACCCCCGGCCGCCTCCTACGAGCAGTACTTC CSARPPAASYEQYF
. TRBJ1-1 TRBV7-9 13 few TGTGCCAGCAGCCTGATACCCGGGGCTGAAGCTTTCTTT CASSLIPGAEAFF
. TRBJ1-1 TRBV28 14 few TGTGCCAGCAGGGGGAATTTATATCTCCCTGAAGCTTTCTTT CASRGNLYLPEAFF